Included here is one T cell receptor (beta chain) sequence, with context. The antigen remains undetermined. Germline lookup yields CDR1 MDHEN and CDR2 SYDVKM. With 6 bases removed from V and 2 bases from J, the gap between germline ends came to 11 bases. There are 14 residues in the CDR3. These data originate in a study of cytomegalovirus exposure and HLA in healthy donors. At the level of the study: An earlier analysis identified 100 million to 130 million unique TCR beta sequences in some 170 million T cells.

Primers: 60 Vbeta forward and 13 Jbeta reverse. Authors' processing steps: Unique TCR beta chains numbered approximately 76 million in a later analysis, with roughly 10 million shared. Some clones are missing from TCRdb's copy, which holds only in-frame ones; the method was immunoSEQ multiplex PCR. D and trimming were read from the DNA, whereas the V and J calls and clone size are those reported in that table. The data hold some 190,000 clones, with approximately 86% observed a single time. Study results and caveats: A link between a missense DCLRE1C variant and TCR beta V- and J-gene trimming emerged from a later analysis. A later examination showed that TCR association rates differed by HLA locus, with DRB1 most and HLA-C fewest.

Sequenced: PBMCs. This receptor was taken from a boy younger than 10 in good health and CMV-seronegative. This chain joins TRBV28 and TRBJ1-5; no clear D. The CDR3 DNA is TGTGCCAGCAGGTCAGTTATCGGCAATCAGCCCCAGCATTTT. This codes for CASRSVIGNQPQHF.